This T cell receptor beta chain is drawn from a study of shared clonotypes between healthy human individuals. Several immunoSEQ plates received, in even portions, the genomic DNA of each subset. Input per replicate PCR of unsorted PBMC was roughly 320 ng DNA, corresponding to approximately 30,000 T cell genomes. Only in-frame clones appear in the TCRdb table, and some are missing; sequencing was by immunoSEQ multiplex PCR. The profile shows about half a million clones, over 70% of them singletons. CDR1 is MDHEN, CDR2 SYDVKM, per germline. This CDR3 comprises 14 residues. V trimming: 4 bases; J trimming: 6 bases; junction bases outside the gene matches: 4.

The source is a middle-aged woman in good health. Some clones in this sample may be carry-over from other donors' samples. The rearrangement links TRBV28 to TRBJ1-5; 9 bases align to TRBD1. The sequenced material came from PBMCs. The CDR3 here is CASSWGQGAQPQHF. CDR3 sequence (DNA): TGTGCCAGCAGTTGGGGACAGGGTGCTCAGCCCCAGCATTTT.